This T cell receptor (beta chain) is drawn from a study of shared clonotypes between healthy human individuals. Selected positively for CCR7 and CD45RO-negative, naive CD8 cells excluded terminally differentiated effector memory CD45RA+ cells. Donors comprised healthy HIV-negative adults lacking recent acute infections or vaccinations. The authors distributed each subset's genomic DNA evenly over several immunoSEQ plates. Assay: immunoSEQ multiplex PCR; the TCRdb copy retains only in-frame clones and omits some. Counted here are millions of clones, 85% to 95% occurring once; the ten biggest clones make up 1.7%. This CDR3 comprises 14 residues. Losses at the gene ends were 5 bases for V and 4 bases for J; bases not matched to a gene: 5. CDR1 and CDR2 from the germline V gene are MNHEY and SMNVEV (reference sequence).

The sequenced sample consisted of naive CD8+ T cells from PBMCs. This TCR derives from a man aged 18 to 30 in good health. Some clones in this sample may be carry-over from other donors' samples. This chain uses TRBV27 with TRBJ2-1; 7 positions match TRBD1. Here the CDR3 reads CASSILTGYNEQFF. The DNA of the CDR3 is TGTGCCAGCAGTATACTGACAGGGTACAATGAGCAGTTCTTC.